Listed below are T cell receptor beta chains from one sample, sequenced in a study of cytomegalovirus exposure and HLA in healthy donors. The data were produced by immunoSEQ multiplex PCR, yet TCRdb's version contains in-frame clones alone and is incomplete. The repertoire has 160,000 or so clones, 84% of them found once; the top ten carry about 6.8%. Sequenced material: PBMCs. The receptors come from a man aged 50-60 years in good health and CMV-seropositive. Each CDR3 is given with its conserved first and last residue. D genes are given only for firm matches. Not all rows give a size; the values are once, few, many and, for expanded clones, a class.

D gene: NA; J gene: TRBJ2-1; V gene: TRBV27; clone size: NA; CDR3 DNA: TGTGCCAGCACCCTCAAAGGAGGGGGCTCGTACAATGAGCAGTTCTTC; CDR3 protein: CASTLKGGGSYNEQFF
D gene: NA; J gene: TRBJ2-7; V gene: TRBV5-4; clone size: NA; CDR3 DNA: TGTGCCAGCAGCCAAGGGGAAAGGAACTACGAGCAGTACTTC; CDR3 protein: CASSQGERNYEQYF
D gene: NA; J gene: TRBJ1-4; V gene: TRBV6-1; clone size: NA; CDR3 DNA: TGTGCCATCCAATCAGGGATTTCTAAGGAAAAACTGTTTTTT; CDR3 protein: CAIQSGISKEKLFF
D gene: NA; J gene: TRBJ2-1; V gene: TRBV11-2; clone size: NA; CDR3 DNA: TGTGCCAGCAGCCTGGACTTTTCTTCCTACAATGAGCAGTTCTTC; CDR3 protein: CASSLDFSSYNEQFF
D gene: NA; J gene: TRBJ1-1; V gene: TRBV7-8; clone size: NA; CDR3 DNA: TGTGCCAGCAGCTTGGCAGGGGTGAACACTGAAGCTTTCTTT; CDR3 protein: CASSLAGVNTEAFF
D gene: TRBD1; J gene: TRBJ1-5; V gene: TRBV2; clone size: NA; CDR3 DNA: TGTGCCAGCAGTGACGGGACAGGGGGCTTGGGGCCCCAGCATTTT; CDR3 protein: CASSDGTGGLGPQHF
D gene: TRBD2; J gene: TRBJ2-3; V gene: TRBV5-1; clone size: NA; CDR3 DNA: TGCGCCAGCAGCCTAGAGCGGGGGGGCCTTACAGATACGCAGTATTTT; CDR3 protein: CASSLERGGLTDTQYF
D gene: NA; J gene: TRBJ2-6; V gene: TRBV27; clone size: NA; CDR3 DNA: TGTGCCAGCACTCCGGGGGCTGGGGCCAACGTCCTGACTTTC; CDR3 protein: CASTPGAGANVLTF
D gene: NA; J gene: TRBJ1-4; V gene: TRBV7-8; clone size: once; CDR3 DNA: TGTGCCAGCAGCGCGACAGGCCTAACTAATGAAAAACTGTTTTTT; CDR3 protein: CASSATGLTNEKLFF
D gene: TRBD2; J gene: TRBJ2-1; V gene: TRBV7-9; clone size: NA; CDR3 DNA: TGTGCCAGCAGCCCCGGACTAGCGGGAATCAATGAGCAGTTCTTC; CDR3 protein: CASSPGLAGINEQFF
D gene: TRBD2; J gene: TRBJ2-2; V gene: TRBV5-4; clone size: NA; CDR3 DNA: TGTGCCAGCAGACAGCGGGAGAACACCGGGGAGCTGTTTTTT; CDR3 protein: CASRQRENTGELFF
D gene: TRBD2; J gene: TRBJ2-4; V gene: TRBV18; clone size: NA; CDR3 DNA: TGTGCCAGCTCACCCACCTCCCCTAGCGGGCGTCAAGCCAAAAACATTCAGTACTTC; CDR3 protein: CASSPTSPSGRQAKNIQYF
D gene: NA; J gene: TRBJ2-2; V gene: TRBV19; clone size: NA; CDR3 DNA: TGTGCCAGTAGTAGGTGGCAGGCCAACCACTGGGCCGGGGAGCTGTTTTTT; CDR3 protein: CASSRWQANHWAGELFF
D gene: TRBD1; J gene: TRBJ1-1; V gene: TRBV15; clone size: NA; CDR3 DNA: TGTGCCACCAGCACCTTACAAGGGACAGCCGTTGTCACTGAAGCTTTCTTT; CDR3 protein: CATSTLQGTAVVTEAFF
D gene: TRBD2; J gene: TRBJ2-1; V gene: TRBV5-1; clone size: NA; CDR3 DNA: TGCGCCAGCAGCTTGGAGGGACTATCGTACAATGAGCAGTTCTTC; CDR3 protein: CASSLEGLSYNEQFF
D gene: TRBD1; J gene: TRBJ1-5; V gene: TRBV28; clone size: NA; CDR3 DNA: TGTGCCAGCAGTTTAAGGGACAGGGAAAATCAGCCCCAGCATTTT; CDR3 protein: CASSLRDRENQPQHF
D gene: NA; J gene: TRBJ2-1; V gene: TRBV6-6; clone size: NA; CDR3 DNA: TGTGCCAGCAGTTACGAGGCGGGACCTTACAATGAGCAGTTCTTC; CDR3 protein: CASSYEAGPYNEQFF
D gene: TRBD2; J gene: TRBJ2-1; V gene: TRBV30; clone size: NA; CDR3 DNA: TGTGCCTGGACAACGGGACTAGCGGTTTTGAGCTCCTACAATGAGCAGTTCTTC; CDR3 protein: CAWTTGLAVLSSYNEQFF
D gene: TRBD1; J gene: TRBJ1-1; V gene: TRBV18; clone size: few; CDR3 DNA: TGTGCCAGCTCACCACCGTGGGCAGGGGGCGTAAACACTGAAGCTTTCTTT; CDR3 protein: CASSPPWAGGVNTEAFF
D gene: NA; J gene: TRBJ1-1; V gene: TRBV7-8; clone size: NA; CDR3 DNA: TGTGCCAGCAGCTTCGAGACAGGGAACACTGAAGCTTTCTTT; CDR3 protein: CASSFETGNTEAFF
D gene: NA; J gene: TRBJ2-3; V gene: TRBV7-9; clone size: NA; CDR3 DNA: TGTGCCAGCAGTCCCGACTCCACAGATACGCAGTATTTT; CDR3 protein: CASSPDSTDTQYF
D gene: NA; J gene: TRBJ1-5; V gene: TRBV19; clone size: NA; CDR3 DNA: TGTGCCAGTAGTACCGCCGCAGGGGATAGCAATCAGCCCCAGCATTTT; CDR3 protein: CASSTAAGDSNQPQHF
D gene: TRBD2; J gene: TRBJ2-3; V gene: TRBV30; clone size: NA; CDR3 DNA: TGTGCCTGGAGTATCCCTAGCGGGAGTTCGGATACGCAGTATTTT; CDR3 protein: CAWSIPSGSSDTQYF
D gene: NA; J gene: TRBJ1-2; V gene: TRBV15; clone size: NA; CDR3 DNA: TGTGCCACCAGCCTTAACAGGGTATCAAGCTATGGCTACACCTTC; CDR3 protein: CATSLNRVSSYGYTF
D gene: NA; J gene: TRBJ1-5; V gene: TRBV6-1; clone size: NA; CDR3 DNA: TGTGCCAGCAGTGGTGAGGGTGGCAATCAGCCCCAGCATTTT; CDR3 protein: CASSGEGGNQPQHF
D gene: TRBD2; J gene: TRBJ2-5; V gene: TRBV11-1; clone size: NA; CDR3 DNA: TGTGCCAGCAGCTTCGGGACTAGCGGGAGGGAGACCCAGTACTTC; CDR3 protein: CASSFGTSGRETQYF
D gene: NA; J gene: TRBJ2-7; V gene: TRBV27; clone size: NA; CDR3 DNA: TGTGCCAGCAGTTCGGGTCAGGGGTACGAGCAGTACTTC; CDR3 protein: CASSSGQGYEQYF
D gene: TRBD1; J gene: TRBJ1-6; V gene: TRBV19; clone size: NA; CDR3 DNA: TGTGCCAGTAGTACGGGACAGGAGGTTTCACCCCTCCACTTT; CDR3 protein: CASSTGQEVSPLHF
D gene: TRBD1; J gene: TRBJ2-7; V gene: TRBV6-1; clone size: NA; CDR3 DNA: TGTGCCAGCAGTCCCAGGGGGCAGGGGTCCTACGAGCAGTACTTC; CDR3 protein: CASSPRGQGSYEQYF
D gene: NA; J gene: TRBJ1-4; V gene: TRBV7-9; clone size: NA; CDR3 DNA: TGTGCCAGCAGCTCCGTTAATGAAAAACTGTTTTTT; CDR3 protein: CASSSVNEKLFF
D gene: TRBD1; J gene: TRBJ2-7; V gene: TRBV4-1; clone size: NA; CDR3 DNA: TGCGCCAGCAGCCAAGTAATGACAGGGATATACGAGCAGTACTTC; CDR3 protein: CASSQVMTGIYEQYF
D gene: NA; J gene: TRBJ2-3; V gene: TRBV27; clone size: NA; CDR3 DNA: TGTGCCAGCAGTGGAGAGCGGGCACCTAGCACAGATACGCAGTATTTT; CDR3 protein: CASSGERAPSTDTQYF
D gene: TRBD1; J gene: TRBJ2-5; V gene: TRBV6-5; clone size: NA; CDR3 DNA: TGTGCCAGCAGTTACATGGGACAGGGGAGACAAGAGACCCAGTACTTC; CDR3 protein: CASSYMGQGRQETQYF
D gene: TRBD2; J gene: TRBJ2-2; V gene: TRBV5-1; clone size: NA; CDR3 DNA: TGCGCCAGCAGCTTGGCCCGGGGGGGGACCGGGGAGCTGTTTTTT; CDR3 protein: CASSLARGGTGELFF
D gene: TRBD1; J gene: TRBJ2-5; V gene: TRBV5-6; clone size: NA; CDR3 DNA: TGTGCCAGCAGCTCGGCTTTTAGAGAAGACAGGGAAGAGACCCAGTACTTC; CDR3 protein: CASSSAFREDREETQYF
D gene: NA; J gene: TRBJ2-7; V gene: TRBV7-2; clone size: NA; CDR3 DNA: TGTGCCAGCAGCTTAGTCGGTCAGGGGGGCGACGAGCAGTACTTC; CDR3 protein: CASSLVGQGGDEQYF
D gene: NA; J gene: TRBJ2-3; V gene: TRBV30; clone size: few; CDR3 DNA: TGTGCCTGGAGCCCAGGGCTCAGCACAGATACGCAGTATTTT; CDR3 protein: CAWSPGLSTDTQYF
D gene: NA; J gene: TRBJ1-1; V gene: TRBV6-1; clone size: NA; CDR3 DNA: TGTGCCAGCAGTTCAGGAACGGCAAACACTGAAGCTTTCTTT; CDR3 protein: CASSSGTANTEAFF
D gene: NA; J gene: TRBJ2-7; V gene: TRBV6-1; clone size: NA; CDR3 DNA: TGTGCCAGCAGGACCAGGACAGAGGACTACGAGCAGTACTTC; CDR3 protein: CASRTRTEDYEQYF
D gene: TRBD1; J gene: TRBJ1-4; V gene: TRBV7-9; clone size: NA; CDR3 DNA: TGTGCCAGCAGCTTCGGGACAGGGGGCCTTGGTGAAAAACTGTTTTTT; CDR3 protein: CASSFGTGGLGEKLFF
D gene: TRBD2; J gene: TRBJ2-1; V gene: TRBV29-1; clone size: NA; CDR3 DNA: TGCAGCGTCTCCGGGACTAGCGTCCCTCGAGAGCAGTTCTTC; CDR3 protein: CSVSGTSVPREQFF
D gene: NA; J gene: TRBJ1-5; V gene: TRBV7-2; clone size: few; CDR3 DNA: TGTGCCAGCAGCATCCTGGGGGGGGTTTCAAGTCAGCCCCAGCATTTT; CDR3 protein: CASSILGGVSSQPQHF
D gene: NA; J gene: TRBJ1-3; V gene: TRBV18; clone size: once; CDR3 DNA: TGTGCCAGCTCACCACGACAGCTCTCTGGAAACACCATATATTTT; CDR3 protein: CASSPRQLSGNTIYF
D gene: TRBD1; J gene: TRBJ2-3; V gene: TRBV14; clone size: once; CDR3 DNA: TGTGCCAGCAGCTCAACAGGGGGCTTTAGCACAGATACGCAGTATTTT; CDR3 protein: CASSSTGGFSTDTQYF
D gene: TRBD2; J gene: TRBJ2-3; V gene: TRBV28; clone size: NA; CDR3 DNA: TGTGCCAGCAGTTTAGCGGGGGGGCCTCGGGGGCAAGATACGCAGTATTTT; CDR3 protein: CASSLAGGPRGQDTQYF
D gene: NA; J gene: TRBJ1-2; V gene: TRBV5-5; clone size: NA; CDR3 DNA: TGTGCCAGCAGCGAAGTCCCGAGGGCCGCTTATGGCTACACCTTC; CDR3 protein: CASSEVPRAAYGYTF
D gene: NA; J gene: TRBJ1-1; V gene: TRBV2; clone size: few; CDR3 DNA: TGTGCCAGCAGTGAAGAGCAGGGGCGAGCTTTCTTT; CDR3 protein: CASSEEQGRAFF
D gene: TRBD1; J gene: TRBJ2-2; V gene: TRBV5-1; clone size: once; CDR3 DNA: TGCGCCAGCAGCTTGGCGGGACAGCTCACCGGGGAGCTGTTTTTT; CDR3 protein: CASSLAGQLTGELFF
D gene: TRBD2; J gene: TRBJ2-5; V gene: TRBV6-5; clone size: once; CDR3 DNA: TGTGCCAGCAGCCCGACTAAGCGGGAGACAGAGACCCAGTACTTC; CDR3 protein: CASSPTKRETETQYF
D gene: NA; J gene: TRBJ1-1; V gene: TRBV30; clone size: NA; CDR3 DNA: TGTGCCTGGAGTTCGGGGAGCACTGAAGCTTTCTTT; CDR3 protein: CAWSSGSTEAFF
D gene: TRBD1; J gene: TRBJ2-3; V gene: TRBV6-5; clone size: NA; CDR3 DNA: TGTGCCAGCAGTTCGACAGGGTCGAACACAGATACGCAGTATTTT; CDR3 protein: CASSSTGSNTDTQYF